One and the same sample provided the 21 T cell receptor beta chains below, sequenced in a study of blood T cell repertoires in COVID-19. Some clones are missing from TCRdb's copy, which holds only in-frame ones; the method was immunoSEQ multiplex PCR. The sample has about 74,000 clones, about 88% seen once. The sequenced sample consisted of peripheral blood. These receptors were obtained from a man between 65 and 79 years old with active or convalescent COVID-19.

This rearrangement joins TRBV3-1 (or the pseudogene TRBV3-2) to TRBJ1-4, with D tentatively TRBD1 (5 bases). This CDR3 region has 16 residues. V was clipped by 0 bases and J by 5 bases, with 13 bases between them. Germline loops: CDR1 LGHDT, CDR2 YNNKEL (reference sequence). The CDR3 sequence: CASSQDWGSGNEKLFF. As DNA, the CDR3 is TGTGCCAGCAGCCAAGACTGGGGGAGCGGGAATGAAAAACTGTTTTTT.

The gene calls are TRBV6-5 and TRBJ1-2; no firm D call. The germline V gene has CDR1 MNHEY and CDR2 SVGAGI. V was trimmed by 6 bases and J by 4 bases, leaving 15 bases between them. The CDR3 spans 14 residues. DNA of the CDR3: TGTGCCAGCAGCCCCGGTCGGCAGGCCTATGGCTACACCTTC. Residues: CASSPGRQAYGYTF.

A few counts support this clone. The rearrangement links TRBV10-3 to TRBJ1-4; D is ambiguous. Trimming left V 0 bases short and J 3 bases short, with 8 bases between. This CDR3 comprises 15 residues. CDR1 ENHRY and CDR2 SYGVKD come from the germline V gene. The CDR3 sequence is CAISESGGPNEKLFF. In DNA, the CDR3 is TGTGCCATCAGTGAGTCGGGTGGGCCTAATGAAAAACTGTTTTTT.

The chain recombines TRBV24-1 with TRBJ2-2; TRBD1 matches 12 bases. Germline CDR1 is KGHDR and CDR2 is SFDVKD. This CDR3 is 18 amino acids long. Germline trimming cut 3 bases from V and 0 bases from J; bases unmatched to any gene: 4. The CDR3 sequence is CATSDAGQGATNTGELFF. In DNA, the CDR3 is TGTGCCACCAGTGATGCGGGACAGGGGGCAACGAACACCGGGGAGCTGTTTTTT.

The V gene is TRBV6-8, the J gene TRBJ2-6; 7 bases line up with TRBD1. The CDR3 loop spans 19 amino acids. Germline V CDR1 and CDR2: MNHGY, SAAAGT. V lost 4 bases, J lost 2 bases, and 14 bases stayed unmatched. The CDR3 bases are TGTGCCAGCAGTTTTGCTTCTCCGGGACAGACAACTGGGGCCAACGTCCTGACTTTC. This translates into CASSFASPGQTTGANVLTF.

The rearrangement uses TRBV7-2 and TRBJ1-1; D possibly corresponds to TRBD1 (5 bases). CDR3 length: 14 amino acids. Germline V gene sequence: CDR1 SGHTA, CDR2 FQGNSA. Trimming left V 5 bases short and J 1 base short, with 11 bases between. CDR3 sequence reads: CASSPGQGNTEAFF. As DNA, the CDR3 is TGTGCCAGCAGCCCCGGGCAGGGGAACACTGAAGCTTTCTTT.

The gene calls are TRBV5-1 and TRBJ2-1, with D hard to call. CDR3 length equals 14 residues. The V gene's germline CDR1 is SGHRS and CDR2 YFSETQ. V dropped 3 bases and J dropped 8 bases, with 15 bases sitting between them. The DNA of the CDR3 is TGCGCCAGCAGCTCCCGCCTAGATTCTTATGAGCAGTTCTTC. It yields the protein CASSSRLDSYEQFF.

The chain carries TRBV5-1 and TRBJ1-1; possible D gene TRBD1, 5 bases. The V gene's germline CDR1 is SGHRS and CDR2 YFSETQ. The CDR3 runs to 14 residues. Trimming left V 0 bases short and J 1 base short, with 7 bases between. CDR3 sequence: CASSLATANTEAFF. CDR3 DNA: TGCGCCAGCAGCTTGGCGACAGCGAACACTGAAGCTTTCTTT.

This rearrangement joins TRBV30 to TRBJ1-2, with TRBD1 matching 9 bases. CDR3 length equals 14 residues. The V segment lost 3 bases and the J segment 8 bases; nucleotides outside the gene matches: 10. In germline, CDR1 is GTSNPN, CDR2 SVGIG (reference sequence). The CDR3 bases are TGTGCCTGGAGCCCGGACAGGGGAATTTCGGGCTACACCTTC. Protein sequence: CAWSPDRGISGYTF.

This rearrangement joins TRBV7-9 to TRBJ2-7; D is unresolved. Per the germline V gene, CDR1 is SEHNR and CDR2 is FQNEAQ (reference sequence). The CDR3 extends over 12 amino acids. V gave up 2 bases and J gave up 4 bases, with 6 bases separating them. The CDR3 DNA sequence: TGTGCCAGCAGCTTAACTGGTTACGAGCAGTACTTC. Its protein product is CASSLTGYEQYF.

The rearrangement uses TRBV5-1 and TRBJ1-2; possible D gene TRBD1, 5 bases. The germline gives CDR1 SGHRS, CDR2 YFSETQ. The CDR3 covers 13 residues. V dropped 0 bases and J dropped 6 bases, with 9 bases sitting between them. The CDR3 loop reads CASSLGAGNGYTF. DNA of the CDR3: TGCGCCAGCAGCTTGGGGGCAGGGAATGGCTACACCTTC.

The V gene is TRBV7-2, the J gene TRBJ2-1; D is undetermined. The germline V gene has CDR1 SGHTA and CDR2 FQGNSA. The CDR3 runs to 12 residues. Trimming cost V 4 bases and J 8 bases, with 9 bases left between them. This CDR3 is CASSSLMYEQFF. CDR3 nucleotides: TGTGCCAGCAGCTCCCTTATGTATGAGCAGTTCTTC.

The chain carries TRBV29-1 and TRBJ2-5; TRBD1 matches 8 bases. CDR1 is SQVTM, CDR2 ANQGSEA, per germline. V dropped 6 bases and J dropped 3; count of bases not matched to a gene: 6. The CDR3 totals 13 residues. CDR3 sequence: CSVPGQGEETQYF. Here the CDR3 DNA reads TGCAGCGTACCCGGACAGGGCGAAGAGACCCAGTACTTC.

This chain uses TRBV19 with TRBJ1-6; D unclear. V lost 2 bases, J lost 5 bases, and 10 bases lay in between. CDR3 length: 15 residues. CDR1 is LNHDA and CDR2 is SQIVND in the germline V gene (reference sequence). Written as DNA, the CDR3 is TGTGCCAGTAGTATACGAGGCAGAGATAATTCACCCCTCCACTTT. It codes for CASSIRGRDNSPLHF.

This rearrangement joins TRBV5-6 to TRBJ2-7; D may be TRBD2 (5 bases). The V gene lost 2 bases and the J gene lost 1 base, with 7 bases spanning the gap. The CDR3 has 13 amino acids. Germline loops: CDR1 SGHDT, CDR2 YYEEEE. This CDR3 reads CASSFTGSYEQYF. As DNA, the CDR3 is TGTGCCAGCAGCTTTACGGGATCCTACGAGCAGTACTTC.

The chain joins TRBV19 to TRBJ1-2, with 7 bases that match TRBD1. The CDR3 length is 14 residues. The V gene's germline CDR1 is LNHDA and CDR2 SQIVND (reference sequence). J gave up 4 bases and V 5 bases, and 7 bases lay outside the gene matches. The chain's CDR3 is CASSFGPGGYGYTF. The CDR3 DNA follows: TGTGCCAGTAGTTTCGGACCAGGGGGCTATGGCTACACCTTC.

V usage is TRBV6-5 and J usage is TRBJ2-3, with 8 nucleotides matching TRBD2. The V gene's germline CDR1 is MNHEY and CDR2 SVGAGI. The CDR3 consists of 12 residues. V lost 7 bases, J lost 4 bases, and 1 base stayed unmatched. The CDR3 protein is CASTGGADTQYF. The CDR3 region has the DNA TGTGCCAGCACCGGGGGGGCAGATACGCAGTATTTT.

This sequence joins TRBV18 and TRBJ2-1, with 10 bases identical to TRBD2. V was pared by 3 bases and J by 5 bases, with 13 bases of the junction left unmatched. Germline loops: CDR1 KGHSH, CDR2 LQKENI. CDR3 length: 18 amino acids. The CDR3 spells CASSPSLSLAGVNNEQFF. DNA for the CDR3: TGTGCCAGCTCACCCTCCCTATCGCTAGCGGGAGTAAACAATGAGCAGTTCTTC. Filled out from reference TRBV18 and TRBJ2-1, the complete variable domain reads NAGVMQNPRHLVRRRGQEARLRCSPMKGHSHVYWYRQLPEEGLKFMVYLQKENIIDESGMPKERFSAEFPKEGPSILRIQQVVRGDSAAYFCASSPSLSLAGVNNEQFFGPGTRLTVL.

J is TRBJ1-1 and V is TRBV2; D unclear. The CDR3 length is 18 residues. V gave up 3 bases and J gave up 4 bases, with 24 bases separating them. The germline gives CDR1 SNHLY, CDR2 FYNNEI. CDR3 nucleotide sequence: TGTGCCAGCAGTGAGCCTTATAAAACGATAATAAGTAGCACTGAAGCTTTCTTT. This translates into CASSEPYKTIISSTEAFF.

The V and J genes are TRBV3-1 (or the pseudogene TRBV3-2) and TRBJ2-7; 14 bases are shared with TRBD2. Looked up from germline, CDR1 is LGHDT and CDR2 is YNNKEL (reference sequence). J lost 0 bases, V lost 6 bases, and 7 bases had no gene match. The CDR3 is 17 amino acids. CDR3 coding DNA: TGTGCCAGCAGTCCAGGACTAGCGGGGGGCCTCTCCTACGAGCAGTACTTC. Protein: CASSPGLAGGLSYEQYF.

The J gene is TRBJ1-5, the V gene TRBV12-3 or TRBV12-4; D perhaps matches TRBD1 (6 bases). V lost 6 bases and J 4 bases, leaving 10 bases between the germline ends. There are 13 residues in the CDR3. DNA of the CDR3: TGTGCCAGCAGAGTAGGGGGAAATCAGCCCCAGCATTTT. The encoded protein is CASRVGGNQPQHF.